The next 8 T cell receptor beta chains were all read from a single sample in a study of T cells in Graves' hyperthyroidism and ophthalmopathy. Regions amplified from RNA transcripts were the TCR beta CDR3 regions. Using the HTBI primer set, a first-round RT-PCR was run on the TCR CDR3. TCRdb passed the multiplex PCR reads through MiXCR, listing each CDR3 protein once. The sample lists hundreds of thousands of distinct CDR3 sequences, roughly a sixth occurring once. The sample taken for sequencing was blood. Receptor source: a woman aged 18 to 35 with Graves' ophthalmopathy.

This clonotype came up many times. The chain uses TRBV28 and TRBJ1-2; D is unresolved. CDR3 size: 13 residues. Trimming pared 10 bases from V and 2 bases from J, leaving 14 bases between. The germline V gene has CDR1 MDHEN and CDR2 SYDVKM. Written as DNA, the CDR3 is TGTGCCACCCAACCCGACGGAAACTATGGCTACACCTTC. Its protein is CATQPDGNYGYTF.

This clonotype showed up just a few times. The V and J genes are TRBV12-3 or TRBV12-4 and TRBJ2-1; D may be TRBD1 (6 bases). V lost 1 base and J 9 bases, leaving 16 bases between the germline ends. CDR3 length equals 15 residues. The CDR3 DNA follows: TGTGCCAGCAGTTTAGTTTCGTCAAGAGGGGGTGAGCAGTTCTTC. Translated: CASSLVSSRGGEQFF.

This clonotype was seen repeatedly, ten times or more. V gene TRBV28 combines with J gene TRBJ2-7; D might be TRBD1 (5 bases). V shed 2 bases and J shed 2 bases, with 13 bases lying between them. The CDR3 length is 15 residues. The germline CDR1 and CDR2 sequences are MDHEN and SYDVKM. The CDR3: CASSLPSRAPYEQYF. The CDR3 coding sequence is TGTGCCAGCAGTTTACCGAGCAGGGCACCCTACGAGCAGTACTTC.

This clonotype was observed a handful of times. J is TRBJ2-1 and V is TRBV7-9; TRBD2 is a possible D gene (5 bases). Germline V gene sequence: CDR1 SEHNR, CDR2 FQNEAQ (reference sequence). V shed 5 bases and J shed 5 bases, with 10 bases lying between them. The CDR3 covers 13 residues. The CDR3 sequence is CASSARGNNEQFF. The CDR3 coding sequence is TGTGCCAGCAGCGCGCGAGGGAACAATGAGCAGTTCTTC.

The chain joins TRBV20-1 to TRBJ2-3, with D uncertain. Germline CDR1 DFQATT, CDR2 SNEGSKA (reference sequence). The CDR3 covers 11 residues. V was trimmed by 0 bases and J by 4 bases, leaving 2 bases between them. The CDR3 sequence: CSARDSDTQYF. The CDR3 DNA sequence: TGCAGTGCTAGAGACTCAGATACGCAGTATTTT.

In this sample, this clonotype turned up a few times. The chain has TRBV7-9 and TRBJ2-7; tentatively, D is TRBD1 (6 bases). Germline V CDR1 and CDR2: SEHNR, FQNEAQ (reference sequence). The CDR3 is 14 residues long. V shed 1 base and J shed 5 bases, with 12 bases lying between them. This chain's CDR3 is CASSLGAGGHEQYF. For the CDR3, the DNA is TGTGCCAGCAGCTTAGGGGCTGGGGGCCACGAGCAGTACTTC.

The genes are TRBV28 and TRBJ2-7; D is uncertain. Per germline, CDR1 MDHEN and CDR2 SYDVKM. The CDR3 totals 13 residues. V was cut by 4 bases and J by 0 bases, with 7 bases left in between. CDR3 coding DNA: TGTGCCAGCAGTTCAAGGTACTCCTACGAGCAGTACTTC. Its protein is CASSSRYSYEQYF.

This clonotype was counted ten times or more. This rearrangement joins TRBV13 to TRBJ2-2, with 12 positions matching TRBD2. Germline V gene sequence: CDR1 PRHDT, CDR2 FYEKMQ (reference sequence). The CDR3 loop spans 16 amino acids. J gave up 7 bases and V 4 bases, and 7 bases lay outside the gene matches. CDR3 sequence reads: CASSSRLAGDFGELFF. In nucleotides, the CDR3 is TGTGCCAGCAGCTCGAGACTAGCGGGAGATTTCGGGGAGCTGTTTTTT.